Below, 31 T cell receptor beta chains from the same sample are listed, as sequenced in a study of blood T cells in healthy people across ages. A second PCR, run for roughly 7 to 12 cycles, used a sample-barcoded 5' primer plus a J-beta primer mix. TCRdb itself ran the 5' RACE reads through MiXCR, one entry per CDR3 protein. The data show 750,000 or so distinct CDR3 sequences, around 25% seen once. The data also belong to a second study, concerning T cells of mothers and their children.

Sequences were obtained from blood. The receptors originated from a boy aged 10-17 years in good health.

The chain links TRBV12-3 or TRBV12-4 to TRBJ1-1, with no clear D. The V gene lost 7 bases and the J gene lost 1 base, with 19 bases spanning the gap. The CDR3 is made up of 16 amino acids. As DNA, the CDR3 is TGTGCCAGCACCCTTGGCAGATCCGCGGGGAACACTGAAGCTTTCTTT. This gives the protein CASTLGRSAGNTEAFF.

This clonotype has only a few counts. V is TRBV7-2 and J is TRBJ2-3; no definite D call. V shed 5 bases and J shed 3 bases, with 15 bases lying between them. The CDR3 sequence is 15 residues long. CDR1 SGHTA and CDR2 FQGNSA come from the germline V gene. CDR3 coding DNA: TGTGCCAGCAGCACCGTAGACCCGGAGACAGATACGCAGTATTTT. Translated: CASSTVDPETDTQYF.

The rearrangement joins TRBV29-1 to TRBJ2-5, with a tentative D call TRBD1 (6 bases). The DNA end favors TRBJ2-1, so the J call may be wrong. The CDR3 length is 13 residues. Germline V CDR1 and CDR2: SQVTM, ANQGSEA. The CDR3 nucleotides read TGCAGCGTTCTAGGGGGTGGCGAATTTGAGCAGTTCTTC. Translation gives CSVLGGGEFEQFF.

This clonotype appeared a few times. The rearrangement uses TRBV20-1 and TRBJ2-5, with D tentatively TRBD2 (6 bases). The J call is doubtful: the DNA matches TRBJ2-1 better. Per germline, CDR1 DFQATT and CDR2 SNEGSKA (reference sequence). The CDR3 spans 13 residues. Written as DNA, the CDR3 is TGCAGTGTTTGGCGGGATAGGGGCAATGAGCAGTTCTTC. It specifies CSVWRDRGNEQFF.

This clonotype was seen a few times. The gene calls are TRBV7-8 and TRBJ2-7; D is perhaps TRBD1 (5 bases). Germline V gene lookup returns CDR1 SGHVS and CDR2 FQNEAQ. This CDR3 spans 15 amino acids. V gave up 5 bases and J gave up 0 bases, with 14 bases separating them. The CDR3 loop is CASSIGQGPSYEQYF. DNA of the CDR3: TGTGCCAGCAGCATAGGGCAGGGCCCCTCCTACGAGCAGTACTTC.

V and J are TRBV5-1 and TRBJ1-1, with a tentative D call TRBD1 (5 bases). The V end lost 0 bases, the J end lost 3 bases, and 12 bases lay between the germline ends. CDR3 length: 15 residues. Germline CDR1 reads SGHRS; CDR2 reads YFSETQ. The CDR3 DNA follows: TGCGCCAGCAGCTTGGGGGGCCCAGGGTACACTGAAGCTTTCTTT. It translates to CASSLGGPGYTEAFF.

This clonotype was observed a few times. The rearrangement uses TRBV7-9 and TRBJ2-1; 7 bases fit TRBD1. This CDR3 has 16 amino acids. V lost 4 bases, J lost 9 bases, and 15 bases stayed unmatched. Germline CDR1 is SEHNR and CDR2 is FQNEAQ (reference sequence). The DNA for the CDR3 is TGTGCCAGCAGCTCCCAGGGACAGCCCACCACCCTTGAGCAGTTCTTC. This sequence encodes CASSSQGQPTTLEQFF.

This clonotype has more than one count but fewer than ten. V usage is TRBV27 and J usage is TRBJ1-2; no firm D call. CDR1 and CDR2 from the germline V gene are MNHEY and SMNVEV (reference sequence). The CDR3 is 16 amino acids. The V and J ends lost 3 bases and 4 bases respectively, with 18 bases between them. In DNA, the CDR3 is TGTGCCAGCAGTTTTAGAGCGACGGAGAAGTTCTATGGCTACACCTTC. Translated, it gives CASSFRATEKFYGYTF.

The rearrangement joins TRBV24-1 to TRBJ2-7, with 7 bases matching TRBD1. Germline trimming cut 5 bases from V and 2 bases from J; bases unmatched to any gene: 14. There are 17 residues in the CDR3. CDR1 is KGHDR and CDR2 is SFDVKD in the germline V gene. The CDR3 sequence: CATSGDPRGQDPYEQYF. CDR3 nucleotides: TGTGCCACCAGTGGAGATCCCCGAGGACAGGACCCCTACGAGCAGTACTTC.

The CDR3 sequence is CASSDARTGRPYEQYF. The CDR3 coding sequence is TGTGCCAGCAGCGACGCGAGGACAGGGCGCCCCTACGAGCAGTACTTC. The gene calls are TRBV9 and TRBJ2-7; 8 bases are shared with TRBD1. This CDR3 contains 16 residues. Germline V gene lookup returns CDR1 SGDLS and CDR2 YYNGEE. The trim removed 3 bases at V and 2 bases at J, leaving 10 bases unmatched.

The sample holds a few counts of this clonotype. V is TRBV5-1 and J is TRBJ2-1; the D gene could be TRBD1 or TRBD2 (5 bases each). This CDR3 region has 14 residues. From germline, CDR1 is SGHRS and CDR2 YFSETQ. Trimming stripped 7 bases from V and 4 bases from J, with 15 bases between. The CDR3 DNA follows: TGCGCCAGCGGGCCTGGGGGTCCTTACAATGAGCAGTTCTTC. Amino acid sequence: CASGPGGPYNEQFF.

In its sample, this clonotype was seen many times. V is TRBV12-3 or TRBV12-4 and J is TRBJ1-5; TRBD1 matches 7 bases. Losses at the gene ends were 6 bases for V and 0 bases for J; bases not matched to a gene: 5. CDR3 length equals 15 residues. CDR3 sequence: CASSSTGVSNQPQHF. The CDR3 nucleotides read TGTGCCAGCAGCTCAACAGGGGTTAGCAATCAGCCCCAGCATTTT.

This clonotype was detected only a few times. This rearrangement joins TRBV18 to TRBJ2-5; weak D call: TRBD1 (6 bases). Judging by the DNA end, TRBJ2-7 fits better; the J call may be wrong. CDR1 is KGHSH, CDR2 LQKENI, per germline. This CDR3 is 16 amino acids long. CDR3: CASSPTGSTSNYEQYF. CDR3 sequence (DNA): TGTGCCAGCTCACCAACAGGGTCAACGTCGAACTACGAGCAGTACTTC.

The V call is TRBV10-3, the J call TRBJ2-7; TRBD1 matches 8 bases. The CDR3 consists of 14 residues. Per the germline V gene, CDR1 is ENHRY and CDR2 is SYGVKD. Trimming took 7 bases from V and 6 from J; bases not matched to a gene: 11. The CDR3 sequence is CAIKTRTGSIEQYF. The CDR3 region has the DNA TGTGCCATCAAAACCAGGACAGGGTCGATCGAGCAGTACTTC.

The table lists this clonotype with a few counts. This chain links TRBV11-2 with TRBJ2-1, with D perhaps matching TRBD2 (7 bases). The V and J ends lost 4 bases and 7 bases respectively, with 20 bases between them. Germline values: CDR1 SGHAT, CDR2 FQNNGV. The length of the CDR3 is 16 residues. CDR3 sequence reads: CASSSEGGLIMNEQFF. The CDR3 coding sequence is TGTGCCAGCAGCTCGGAGGGGGGGCTAATAATGAATGAGCAGTTCTTC.

This chain joins TRBV29-1 and TRBJ2-2; D not certain. The germline V gene has CDR1 SQVTM and CDR2 ANQGSEA. Trimming left V 2 bases short and J 6 bases short, with 7 bases between. The CDR3 is made up of 12 amino acids. CDR3 nucleotide sequence: TGCAGCGTTGAACAGTCATCCGGGGAGCTGTTTTTT. This codes for CSVEQSSGELFF.

CDR3 region: CAISEATGSRGETQYF. For the CDR3, the DNA is TGTGCCATCAGTGAGGCGACAGGGAGTCGGGGGGAGACCCAGTACTTC. The genes are TRBV10-3 and TRBJ2-5; maybe TRBD1 (7 bases). The germline V gene encodes CDR1 ENHRY and CDR2 SYGVKD. The CDR3 has 16 residues. The V and J ends lost 2 bases and 5 bases respectively, with 18 bases between them.

The rearrangement uses TRBV20-1 and TRBJ2-5; 16 nucleotides agree with TRBD2. CDR3 length: 16 residues. CDR1 and CDR2 (germline): DFQATT, SNEGSKA (reference sequence). V gave up 5 bases and J gave up 4 bases; unmatched junction bases: 7. The CDR3 protein is CSAGGTSGGAGETQYF. The CDR3 coding sequence is TGCAGTGCTGGAGGGACTAGCGGGGGGGCCGGAGAGACCCAGTACTTC.

The table lists this clonotype with a few counts. The chain has TRBV29-1 and TRBJ1-1, with 11 bases matching TRBD1. Unmatched junction bases numbered 5, after V lost 1 base and J lost 4 bases. Germline V gene sequence: CDR1 SQVTM, CDR2 ANQGSEA. The CDR3 is 15 amino acids. The CDR3 protein is CSVEGIGTGGTEAFF. In DNA form, the CDR3 reads TGCAGCGTTGAAGGTATCGGGACAGGGGGCACTGAAGCTTTCTTT.

This clonotype was seen only a few times. The chain is built from TRBV12-3 or TRBV12-4 and TRBJ1-2; a weak D match, TRBD1 (5 bases). There are 12 residues in the CDR3. Trimming took off 5 bases at V and 8 bases at J, with 12 bases between the two ends. CDR3 DNA sequence: TGTGCCAGCAGTGGGGGAAGACGAGGCTACACCTTC. Protein sequence: CASSGGRRGYTF.

V and J are TRBV6-7 and TRBJ2-2; 7 bases align to TRBD1. TRBV6-7 belongs to the ORF category, with a function that is uncertain. This CDR3 has 13 residues. Unmatched junction bases numbered 8, after V lost 11 bases and J lost 5 bases. The CDR3 sequence is CAGRQGRTGELFF. The CDR3 nucleotides read TGTGCCGGAAGACAGGGTAGGACCGGGGAGCTGTTTTTT.

This chain joins TRBV12-3 or TRBV12-4 and TRBJ2-1; D may be TRBD1 (6 bases). This CDR3 has 15 residues. The germline V and J ends were trimmed by 5 bases and 8 bases, with 19 bases remaining between them. As DNA, the CDR3 is TGTGCCAGCAGTCCCAAGGGTGGGGGCCCGGATGAGCAGTTCTTC. Its protein product is CASSPKGGGPDEQFF.

A note on this clonotype: The junction shows a germline mismatch at one end, possibly a read error. The V and J genes are TRBV7-8 and TRBJ2-6; 7 nucleotides match TRBD2. Germline V gene sequence: CDR1 SGHVS, CDR2 FQNEAQ. The CDR3 has 16 amino acids. CDR3 DNA sequence: TGTGCCAGCAGCTTAGGAGTTGTGGGGGGGACCAACGTCCCGACTTTC. The encoded protein is CASSLGVVGGTNVPTF. The whole variable domain, remainder taken from reference TRBV7-8 and TRBJ2-6, is GAGVSQSPRYKVAKRGQDVALRCDPISGHVSLFWYQQALGQGPEFLTYFQNEAQLDKSGLPSDRFFAERPEGSVSTLKIQRTQQEDSAVYLCASSLGVVGGTNVPTFGAGSRLTVL.

The chain joins TRBV18 to TRBJ1-3; weak D call: TRBD1 (5 bases). Germline V lookup: CDR1 KGHSH, CDR2 LQKENI. The CDR3 length is 14 residues. Trimming took 2 bases from V and 3 from J, leaving 8 bases between them. This CDR3 is CASSPGARGNTIYF. As DNA, the CDR3 is TGTGCCAGCTCACCAGGGGCGCGTGGAAACACCATATATTTT.

This clonotype turned up a few times. The chain uses TRBV20-1 and TRBJ2-7; TRBD1 might be the D (5 bases). The end of the DNA aligns better with TRBJ2-5, so the J call may be wrong. This CDR3 comprises 17 residues. Germline-derived CDR1 and CDR2 are DFQATT and SNEGSKA (reference sequence). The CDR3 DNA follows: TGCAGTGCTAGAGATAACCAAGACAGCCTGTACCAAGAGACCCAGTACTTC. Its protein is CSARDNQDSLYQETQYF.

The chain combines TRBV2 with TRBJ2-3; weak D call: TRBD2 (6 bases). The length of the CDR3 is 16 residues. Germline assignment: CDR1 SNHLY and CDR2 FYNNEI. V lost 6 bases to trimming and J lost 2 bases, with 18 bases between them. The CDR3 DNA reads TGTGCCAGCAGGGTCGGGACTGCGACCACCACAGATACGCAGTATTTT. It specifies CASRVGTATTTDTQYF. The variable domain in full, with the rest retrieved from reference TRBV2 and TRBJ2-3, is EPEVTQTPSHQVTQMGQEVILRCVPISNHLYFYWYRQILGQKVEFLVSFYNNEISEKSEIFDDQFSVERPDGSNFTLKIRSTKLEDSAMYFCASRVGTATTTDTQYFGPGTRLTVL.

V is TRBV4-2 and J is TRBJ1-4; D remains ambiguous. The CDR3 is made up of 15 amino acids. Trimming stripped 0 bases from V and 8 bases from J, with 13 bases between. From germline, CDR1 is LGHNA and CDR2 YNFKEQ. CDR3 loop: CASSQDLFAEEKLFF. CDR3 nucleotides: TGTGCCAGCAGCCAAGATCTGTTTGCAGAAGAAAAACTGTTTTTT.

This clonotype was seen only a few times. The rearrangement links TRBV4-3 to TRBJ1-2; the match to TRBD1 covers 8 bases. The CDR3 runs 15 residues. V lost 3 bases to trimming and J lost 4 bases; unmatched junction nucleotides: 7. The germline V gene encodes CDR1 LGHNA and CDR2 YSLEER. The CDR3 DNA reads as TGCGCCAGCAGCCAGGACAGGGTTCTATTCTATGGCTACACCTTC. As protein: CASSQDRVLFYGYTF.

This clonotype occurred a few times. The J gene is TRBJ2-5, the V gene TRBV6-1; TRBD2 agrees at 8 bases. TRBJ2-7 matches the DNA end more closely, so the J call is doubtful. The CDR3 sequence is 16 residues long. CDR1 is MNHNS, CDR2 SASEGT, per germline. The CDR3 spells CASSAPRGAKPYEQYF. The CDR3 region has the DNA TGTGCCAGCAGTGCCCCGCGGGGGGCCAAGCCCTACGAGCAGTACTTC.

The chain carries TRBV28 and TRBJ1-5; the D is unclear. This CDR3 is built from 13 residues. Trimming took 6 bases from V and 9 from J, leaving 15 bases between them. CDR1 is MDHEN and CDR2 is SYDVKM in the germline V gene. The CDR3 coding sequence is TGTGCCAGCAGCCTCGACACGGGTGGGCCCCAGCATTTT. Its translation is CASSLDTGGPQHF.

V usage is TRBV7-6 and J usage is TRBJ2-7; 7 bases are shared with TRBD2. Looked up from germline, CDR1 is SGHVS and CDR2 is FNYEAQ. This CDR3 is 16 amino acids long. The V segment lost 4 bases and the J segment 0 bases; nucleotides outside the gene matches: 9. The CDR3 region has the DNA TGTGCCAGCAGCTCTAGGGAGGGACTTTTCTCCTACGAGCAGTACTTC. Amino acid sequence: CASSSREGLFSYEQYF.